Presented here are 13 T cell receptor beta chains from one specimen sequenced in a study of blood T cells in healthy people across ages. The second PCR ran about 6 to 12 cycles with a sample-barcoded 5' primer and J-beta primers. TCRdb called the 5' RACE reads again in MiXCR, with one record for every CDR3 protein. The sample yields 850,000 to 1,000,000 distinct CDR3 sequences, roughly 51% seen once. The material sequenced was blood. The receptors originated from a woman aged 55-70 years in good health.

In this sample, this clonotype turned up a few times. The rearrangement links TRBV6-2 or TRBV6-3 to TRBJ2-5, with D tentatively TRBD1 (6 bases). The CDR3 sequence is 15 residues long. Trimming left V 2 bases short and J 2 bases short, with 12 bases between. Germline CDR1 is MNHEY and CDR2 is SVGEGT. The DNA for the CDR3 is TGTGCCAGCAGTTACGGTGTGGACAGTCAAGAGACCCAGTACTTC. It translates to CASSYGVDSQETQYF.

This chain joins TRBV12-3 or TRBV12-4 and TRBJ1-2; perhaps TRBD1 as D (6 bases). The CDR3 spans 15 residues. The V and J ends lost 7 bases and 4 bases respectively, with 19 bases between them. Here the CDR3 DNA reads TGTGCCAGCACCGGGGGGCAGGGCGTGGTCTATGGCTACACCTTC. This gives the protein CASTGGQGVVYGYTF.

V and J are TRBV3-1 and TRBJ2-7; tentative D call: TRBD2 (6 bases). The CDR3 runs 17 residues. Germline-derived CDR1 and CDR2 are LGHDT and YNNKEL (reference sequence). Trimming took 4 bases from V and 2 from J, leaving 21 bases between them. The CDR3 is CASSRRSGGSGPYEQYF. Here the CDR3 DNA reads TGTGCCAGCAGCCGAAGGAGTGGGGGTAGCGGTCCCTACGAGCAGTACTTC.

The chain couples TRBV7-2 to TRBJ2-1, with TRBD1 matching 7 bases. The CDR3 covers 17 residues. Trimming removed 4 bases from V and 2 bases from J; junction bases left unmatched: 11. Germline assignment: CDR1 SGHTA and CDR2 FQGNSA. CDR3 in DNA: TGTGCCAGCAGCTCATCGCCCCAGGGGACAGCCTACAATGAGCAGTTCTTC. Protein sequence: CASSSSPQGTAYNEQFF.

This clonotype was counted between two and nine times. The J gene is TRBJ2-3, the V gene TRBV20-1, with D possibly being TRBD1 (6 bases). The CDR3 extends over 13 amino acids. CDR1 and CDR2 (germline): DFQATT, SNEGSKA (reference sequence). Trimming removed 2 bases from V and 7 bases from J, with 13 bases in between. The CDR3 reads CSARIGTTNTQYF. The CDR3 DNA reads as TGCAGTGCTAGAATTGGGACAACAAATACGCAGTATTTT.

This clonotype appeared a few times. The chain joins TRBV5-1 to TRBJ2-5, with D tentatively TRBD1 (6 bases). Trimming took 2 bases from V and 2 from J, leaving 10 bases between them. CDR1 and CDR2 (germline): SGHRS, YFSETQ. The CDR3 is 14 amino acids. CDR3 amino acids: CASSFHGQQETQYF. The CDR3 DNA is TGCGCCAGCAGCTTCCATGGACAGCAAGAGACCCAGTACTTC.

This clonotype was detected ten times or more. The rearrangement uses TRBV7-3 and TRBJ2-6; D uncertain. Germline V lookup: CDR1 SGHTA, CDR2 FQGTGA. The CDR3 loop spans 16 amino acids. Trimming removed 0 bases from V and 1 base from J, with 7 bases in between. CDR3 coding DNA: TGTGCCAGCAGCTTAACCCCGGATTCTGGGGCCAACGTCCTGACTTTC. Amino acids: CASSLTPDSGANVLTF. Full variable domain (outside the CDR3, taken from reference TRBV7-3 and TRBJ2-6): GAGVSQTPSNKVTEKGKYVELRCDPISGHTALYWYRQSLGQGPEFLIYFQGTGAADDSGLPNDRFFAVRPEGSVSTLKIQRTERGDSAVYLCASSLTPDSGANVLTFGAGSRLTVL.

The J gene is TRBJ2-5, the V gene TRBV27; 11 positions agree with TRBD1. The J call may be wrong; the DNA end is better matched by TRBJ2-7. Germline V CDR1 and CDR2: MNHEY, SMNVEV (reference sequence). This CDR3 is built from 15 residues. The chain's CDR3 is CASSLRGQGEYEQYF. For the CDR3, the DNA is TGTGCCAGCAGTTTACGGGGACAGGGGGAGTACGAGCAGTACTTC.

This clonotype was seen only a few times. The chain joins TRBV18 to TRBJ1-1; D gene ambiguous. Germline CDR1 reads KGHSH; CDR2 reads LQKENI. Deletions cut 3 bases from V and 3 bases from J, with 2 bases between. The CDR3 runs to 11 residues. The CDR3 loop is CASSPDTEAFF. DNA of the CDR3: TGTGCCAGCTCACCCGACACTGAAGCTTTCTTT.

This chain connects TRBV5-1 to TRBJ2-1; D gene uncertain. The CDR3 runs to 12 residues. V gave up 6 bases and J gave up 5 bases, with 9 bases separating them. CDR1 and CDR2 (germline): SGHRS, YFSETQ. In nucleotides, the CDR3 is TGCGCCAGCATTGCTCAAAACAATGAGCAGTTCTTC. Its translation is CASIAQNNEQFF. The full variable domain, in which reference TRBV5-1 and TRBJ2-1 provide the parts outside the CDR3, is KAGVTQTPRYLIKTRGQQVTLSCSPISGHRSVSWYQQTPGQGLQFLFEYFSETQRNKGNFPGRFSGRQFSNSRSEMNVSTLELGDSALYLCASIAQNNEQFFGPGTRLTVL.

The chain's CDR3 is CASSSLGSRSDLADTQYF. In nucleotides, the CDR3 is TGTGCCAGCAGCTCTCTCGGTAGCCGGAGTGATTTAGCAGATACGCAGTATTTT. The V call is TRBV7-3, the J call TRBJ2-3; D is unresolved. The length of the CDR3 is 18 residues. Trimming stripped 4 bases from V and 4 bases from J, with 24 bases between. CDR1 is SGHTA and CDR2 is FQGTGA in the germline V gene. The whole variable domain, remainder taken from reference TRBV7-3 and TRBJ2-3, is GAGVSQTPSNKVTEKGKYVELRCDPISGHTALYWYRQSLGQGPEFLIYFQGTGAADDSGLPNDRFFAVRPEGSVSTLKIQRTERGDSAVYLCASSSLGSRSDLADTQYFGPGTRLTVL.

Worth noting for this clonotype: A read error may produce the germline difference seen at one junction end. The chain uses TRBV2 and TRBJ1-3, with D unclear. This CDR3 spans 13 amino acids. Germline assignment: CDR1 SNHLY and CDR2 FYNNEI. The CDR3 is CTSSVITGNTIYF. The CDR3 DNA reads TGTACCAGCAGTGTAATTACTGGAAACACCATATATTTT.

This chain links TRBV20-1 with TRBJ1-4, with D possibly matching TRBD1 (6 bases). The CDR3 consists of 14 residues. The V gene's germline CDR1 is DFQATT and CDR2 SNEGSKA (reference sequence). Trimming cost V 0 bases and J 5 bases, with 10 bases left between them. The CDR3, as DNA: TGCAGTGCTAGAGAAGGGGGAGAGAATGAAAAACTGTTTTTT. Its protein is CSAREGGENEKLFF.